These 31 T cell receptor beta chains came from one sample sequenced in a study of graft-versus-host responses after intestinal transplantation. Their recognized antigens are unknown. Method: immunoSEQ multiplex PCR; TCRdb's copy keeps in-frame clones and lacks some. Of approximately 76,000 clones in the sample, nearly 85% were seen once. This specimen was unstimulated CD4+ T cells sorted from spleen or lymph node cells, taken before transplant. Source of these receptors: a human donor who was the organ donor for an intestinal transplant.

V is TRBV18 and J is TRBJ2-5; D is possibly TRBD1 (6 bases). The length of the CDR3 is 14 residues. Between the trimmed V and J ends, which lost 5 bases and 4 bases, there was a span of 14 bases. Looked up from germline, CDR1 is KGHSH and CDR2 is LQKENI. The CDR3 here is CASSNAGVGETQYF. The CDR3 DNA sequence: TGTGCCAGCTCAAACGCAGGGGTTGGAGAGACCCAGTACTTC.

The CDR3 bases are TGTGCCAGCAGTTTAGCCGCCGGTTCCAAAGAGACCCAGTACTTC. Translation gives CASSLAAGSKETQYF. The chain is built from TRBV28 and TRBJ2-5; D is unresolved. The V end lost 2 bases, the J end lost 3 bases, and 13 bases lay between the germline ends. This CDR3 is built from 15 residues. The germline CDR1 and CDR2 sequences are MDHEN and SYDVKM.

This chain joins TRBV29-1 and TRBJ2-3, with 12 bases fitting TRBD2. Germline V lookup: CDR1 SQVTM, CDR2 ANQGSEA. The V and J ends lost 0 bases and 2 bases, in that order; junction bases with no gene match: 6. CDR3 size: 17 residues. CDR3 nucleotide sequence: TGCAGCGTTGAAGATAGGCTAGCGGGGGGGAACACAGATACGCAGTATTTT. This encodes CSVEDRLAGGNTDTQYF.

About this clone itself: One end of the junction fails to match germline, which may point to a read error. The chain joins TRBV20-1 to TRBJ1-2; D call uncertain. CDR3 length: 11 residues. Looked up from germline, CDR1 is DFQATT and CDR2 is SNEGSKA (reference sequence). CDR3 in amino acids: CSARTVQDSAF. The CDR3 DNA is TGCAGTGCTAGAACGGTCCAGGACTCTGCCTTC.

V is TRBV6-1 and J is TRBJ1-1; weak D call: TRBD1 (5 bases). This CDR3 is built from 16 residues. V was cut by 11 bases and J by 0 bases, with 22 bases left in between. Germline CDR1 reads MNHNS; CDR2 reads SASEGT. CDR3 sequence: CASSGGGWFVNTEAFF. DNA for the CDR3: TGTGCCTCCAGTGGCGGGGGTTGGTTTGTGAACACTGAAGCTTTCTTT.

The rearrangement joins TRBV6-1 to TRBJ2-1; 11 bases agree with TRBD2. The trim removed 6 bases at V and 10 bases at J, leaving 5 bases unmatched. The CDR3 length is 13 residues. Germline loops: CDR1 MNHNS, CDR2 SASEGT. The CDR3 is CASRGLAGGEQFF. The CDR3 bases are TGTGCCAGCAGGGGCCTAGCGGGGGGAGAGCAGTTCTTC.

The chain combines TRBV19 with TRBJ1-1; 8 positions agree with TRBD1. The CDR3 runs to 15 residues. CDR1 and CDR2 (germline): LNHDA, SQIVND (reference sequence). Trimming at V came to 3 bases and at J to 1 base, leaving 4 bases not matched to a gene. As DNA, the CDR3 is TGTGCCAGTAGTATTACAGGGGGGAAGAACACTGAAGCTTTCTTT. Amino acids: CASSITGGKNTEAFF. Using reference TRBV19 and TRBJ1-1 for the parts outside the CDR3, the full variable domain is DGGITQSPKYLFRKEGQNVTLSCEQNLNHDAMYWYRQDPGQGLRLIYYSQIVNDFQKGDIAEGYSVSREKKESFPLTVTSAQKNPTAFYLCASSITGGKNTEAFFGQGTRLTVV.

The chain is built from TRBV6-1 and TRBJ2-6, with D possibly TRBD1 on 6 matching bases. The germline V and J ends were trimmed by 0 bases and 4 bases, with 10 bases remaining between them. The germline CDR1 and CDR2 sequences are MNHNS and SASEGT. The CDR3 is 16 residues long. In nucleotides, the CDR3 is TGTGCCAGCAGTGAAGCGGGGGCGCAGGGGGCCAACGTCCTGACTTTC. It specifies CASSEAGAQGANVLTF.

The V and J genes are TRBV11-1 and TRBJ1-1; TRBD1 aligns across 9 bases. The CDR3 has 17 residues. Germline V gives CDR1 SGHAT, CDR2 FQDESV (reference sequence). J was trimmed by 4 bases and V by 3 bases; bases with no gene match: 12. The CDR3 is CASSLRAPGQGITEAFF. The CDR3 DNA follows: TGTGCCAGCAGCTTGCGAGCTCCGGGACAGGGCATCACTGAAGCTTTCTTT.

This sequence joins TRBV6-5 and TRBJ1-3, with D unclear. CDR1 is MNHEY and CDR2 is SVGAGI in the germline V gene. The germline V and J ends were trimmed by 5 bases and 1 base, with 12 bases remaining between them. The length of the CDR3 is 15 residues. The CDR3 protein is CASSPLGVSGNTIYF. CDR3 nucleotide sequence: TGTGCCAGCAGTCCACTCGGGGTATCTGGAAACACCATATATTTT.

This clone appeared once. J is TRBJ2-2 and V is TRBV30, with D possibly matching TRBD2 (6 bases). This CDR3 is 14 amino acids long. V was clipped by 4 bases and J by 5 bases, with 14 bases between them. The germline V gene encodes CDR1 GTSNPN and CDR2 SVGIG (reference sequence). CDR3 sequence reads: CAWKRRADTGELFF. DNA of the CDR3: TGTGCCTGGAAGCGGAGGGCCGATACCGGGGAGCTGTTTTTT. Variable domain in full (rest from reference TRBV30 and TRBJ2-2): SQTIHQWPATLVQPVGSPLSLECTVEGTSNPNLYWYRQAAGRGLQLLFYSVGIGQISSEVPQNLSASRPQDRQFILSSKKLLLSDSGFYLCAWKRRADTGELFFGEGSRLTVL.

The chain uses TRBV4-1 and TRBJ2-5; 8 bases line up with TRBD1. Germline V gene data show CDR1 as MGHRA and CDR2 as YSYEKL. This CDR3 has 13 amino acids. J lost 2 bases, V lost 4 bases, and 0 bases had no gene match. The DNA of the CDR3 is TGCGCCAGCAGCCGGGACAGGCAAGAGACCCAGTACTTC. Amino acids: CASSRDRQETQYF.

The rearrangement links TRBV7-2 to TRBJ2-2; D not certain. In germline, CDR1 is SGHTA, CDR2 FQGNSA. The V end was cut by 1 base, the J end by 0 bases, with 9 bases between. The CDR3 is made up of 16 amino acids. The CDR3 bases are TGTGCCAGCAGCTTAGTACGACTTGCGAACACCGGGGAGCTGTTTTTT. Residues: CASSLVRLANTGELFF.

The gene calls are TRBV19 and TRBJ1-1, with TRBD1 matching over 8 bases. This CDR3 is 15 amino acids long. V shed 5 bases, J shed 1 base, and the junction held 6 bases outside the gene matches. The germline gives CDR1 LNHDA, CDR2 SQIVND (reference sequence). CDR3 DNA sequence: TGTGCCAGTAGTTGGACAGGGTCGAGGAACACTGAAGCTTTCTTT. Amino acid sequence: CASSWTGSRNTEAFF.

The table lists this clone with a few counts. The V call is TRBV5-4, the J call TRBJ1-6, with D unclear. This CDR3 spans 15 amino acids. The germline V and J ends were trimmed by 4 bases and 4 bases, with 12 bases remaining between them. Per the germline V gene, CDR1 is SGHNT and CDR2 is YYREEE (reference sequence). The CDR3 region has the DNA TGTGCCAGCAGCCCTGACGCTAGATATAATTCACCCCTCCACTTT. Protein sequence: CASSPDARYNSPLHF.

The CDR3 sequence: CASSPEGAWGNTIYF. CDR3 nucleotide sequence: TGTGCCAGCAGCCCCGAGGGGGCCTGGGGAAACACCATATATTTT. The V call is TRBV7-2, the J call TRBJ1-3; 7 bases line up with TRBD1. Germline V gives CDR1 SGHTA, CDR2 FQGNSA. V shed 5 bases and J 4 bases; nucleotides not matched to a gene: 8. CDR3 length: 15 residues.

V gene TRBV6-5 combines with J gene TRBJ1-1, with no clear D. CDR3 size: 13 residues. The V and J ends lost 8 bases and 0 bases respectively, with 10 bases between them. Germline V gene lookup returns CDR1 MNHEY and CDR2 SVGAGI. The CDR3 sequence is CASEIAMNTEAFF. The CDR3, as DNA: TGTGCCAGCGAAATTGCGATGAACACTGAAGCTTTCTTT.

The V and J genes are TRBV9 and TRBJ2-2; possible D gene TRBD2, 6 bases. There are 15 residues in the CDR3. The germline V gene encodes CDR1 SGDLS and CDR2 YYNGEE. V dropped 1 base and J dropped 4 bases, with 11 bases sitting between them. CDR3 nucleotides: TGTGCCAGCAGCGTAAATTCCGGGGGCACCGGGGAGCTGTTTTTT. It is translated as CASSVNSGGTGELFF.

This clone turned up a few times. The chain combines TRBV9 with TRBJ1-3, with a tentative D call TRBD1 (5 bases). The CDR3 covers 13 residues. The ends were cut back, 4 bases at V and 2 bases at J, with 7 bases in the middle. CDR1 is SGDLS and CDR2 is YYNGEE in the germline V gene. CDR3 nucleotide sequence: TGTGCCAGCAGCCCACAGGCTGGAAACACCATATATTTT. Translation: CASSPQAGNTIYF.

The gene calls are TRBV28 and TRBJ1-4; D possibly corresponds to TRBD1 (6 bases). This CDR3 has 16 residues. V lost 7 bases and J 2 bases, leaving 17 bases between the germline ends. The V gene's germline CDR1 is MDHEN and CDR2 SYDVKM. This CDR3 reads CASKPVQGLTNEKLFF. The CDR3 nucleotides are TGTGCCAGCAAACCTGTACAGGGATTGACTAATGAAAAACTGTTTTTT.

This chain uses TRBV28 with TRBJ2-3; 8 nucleotides line up with TRBD2. The J segment lost 8 bases and the V segment lost 3 bases, leaving 10 bases of the junction unmatched. Germline V CDR1 and CDR2: MDHEN, SYDVKM. CDR3 length: 15 residues. The CDR3 DNA follows: TGTGCCAGCAGTTTTCTCCCGGGGGGGCCGACTACGCAGTATTTT. This sequence encodes CASSFLPGGPTTQYF.

The chain joins TRBV7-6 to TRBJ1-5; 7 bases line up with TRBD1. V shed 0 bases, J shed 0 bases, and the junction held 8 bases outside the gene matches. Germline CDR1 is SGHVS and CDR2 is FNYEAQ. The CDR3 extends over 18 amino acids. The CDR3 sequence: CASSLAPGTAHSNQPQHF. Here the CDR3 DNA reads TGTGCCAGCAGCTTAGCCCCCGGGACAGCTCATAGCAATCAGCCCCAGCATTTT.

This clone was observed a few times. The rearrangement links TRBV30 to TRBJ2-7; 8 positions match TRBD1. This CDR3 comprises 14 residues. Germline V CDR1 and CDR2: GTSNPN, SVGIG (reference sequence). With 3 bases clipped from V and 4 bases from J, the junction kept 8 bases outside the gene matches. This chain's CDR3 is CAWSPGTGRYEQYV. CDR3 DNA: TGTGCCTGGAGCCCCGGGACAGGTCGATACGAGCAGTACGTC.

The V and J genes are TRBV5-1 and TRBJ1-3; D is unclear. Germline values: CDR1 SGHRS, CDR2 YFSETQ. The CDR3 covers 17 residues. The V and J ends lost 2 bases and 0 bases respectively, with 15 bases between them. DNA for the CDR3: TGCGCCAGCAGCTTAAGCCCCCGCGGGAGCTCTGGAAACACCATATATTTT. Translated, it gives CASSLSPRGSSGNTIYF.

CDR3 bases: TGTGCCAGCTCCCGGGGTGGACAGGGGCATTCCTACGAGCAGTACGTC. Translating gives CASSRGGQGHSYEQYV. The chain is built from TRBV18 and TRBJ2-7; 9 positions agree with TRBD1. Trimming cost V 6 bases and J 1 base; bases outside gene matches: 10. Germline loops: CDR1 KGHSH, CDR2 LQKENI. The CDR3 covers 16 residues.

This chain connects TRBV11-1 to TRBJ2-7; possibly TRBD2 for D (5 bases). The CDR3 is 13 amino acids. Germline values: CDR1 SGHAT, CDR2 FQDESV (reference sequence). The ends were cut back, 2 bases at V and 6 bases at J, with 11 bases in the middle. CDR3 residues: CASSLFEEGEQYV. In DNA form, the CDR3 reads TGTGCCAGCAGCTTATTCGAAGAGGGCGAGCAGTACGTC.

The J gene is TRBJ1-5, the V gene TRBV28; 9 bases fit TRBD1. CDR3 length: 15 amino acids. Germline V lookup: CDR1 MDHEN, CDR2 SYDVKM. V lost 2 bases, J lost 3 bases, and 2 bases stayed unmatched. CDR3 bases: TGTGCCAGCAGTTTAGGGACAGGGATCAATCAGCCCCAGCATTTT. Its translation is CASSLGTGINQPQHF. Full variable domain (missing parts from reference TRBV28 and TRBJ1-5): DVKVTQSSRYLVKRTGEKVFLECVQDMDHENMFWYRQDPGLGLRLIYFSYDVKMKEKGDIPEGYSVSREKKERFSLILESASTNQTSMYLCASSLGTGINQPQHFGDGTRLSIL.

V gene TRBV7-9 combines with J gene TRBJ1-1; D uncertain. V lost 0 bases to trimming and J lost 4 bases, with 9 bases between them. Germline lookup yields CDR1 SEHNR and CDR2 FQNEAQ (reference sequence). This CDR3 comprises 14 residues. CDR3 nucleotides: TGTGCCAGCAGCTTAGCAGTGAGAGGCACTGAAGCTTTCTTT. As protein: CASSLAVRGTEAFF.

The rearrangement uses TRBV10-3 and TRBJ1-5; D is unclear. CDR1 and CDR2 (germline): ENHRY, SYGVKD. This CDR3 comprises 12 residues. Trimming cost V 10 bases and J 0 bases, with 7 bases left between them. CDR3 protein: CATSDSNQPQHF. In nucleotides, the CDR3 is TGTGCCACCTCAGATAGCAATCAGCCCCAGCATTTT.

V and J are TRBV23-1 and TRBJ2-6; 8 nucleotides match TRBD1. TRBV23-1 is given ORF status, its function remaining uncertain. V shed 5 bases, J shed 3 bases, and the junction held 6 bases outside the gene matches. The CDR3 has 16 amino acids. In DNA form, the CDR3 reads TGCGCCAGCAGTACTCAGGGGGCCGGTGGGGCCAACGTCCTGACTTTC. Encoded protein: CASSTQGAGGANVLTF.

The rearrangement links TRBV28 to TRBJ1-1; weak D call: TRBD1 (6 bases). Germline CDR1 reads MDHEN; CDR2 reads SYDVKM. The length of the CDR3 is 13 residues. With 7 bases removed from V and 7 bases from J, the gap between germline ends came to 16 bases. The CDR3 region is CASTQSGGGEAFF. CDR3 in DNA: TGTGCCAGCACCCAATCGGGGGGCGGTGAAGCTTTCTTT.